This passage covers 13 T cell receptor beta chains from one sample sequenced in a study of follicular helper T cells after annual influenza vaccination. Data came from immunoSEQ multiplex PCR; TCRdb stores just in-frame clones and leaves some out. This table has thousands of clones, about 80% appearing once. Time point reported: 2015-2016 season, 7 days after influenza vaccination. Here the sequenced sample was CXCR5+ CD38- circulating T follicular helper cells from blood, taken 7 days after influenza vaccination. Regarding subset: circulating Tfh, non-naive CD4+CXCR5+PD-1+ (ICOS+CD38+ or ICOS-CD38-). These receptors originate from an adult who received the influenza vaccine.

The genes are TRBV19 and TRBJ2-2, with 8 positions matching TRBD1. The CDR3 totals 13 residues. With V trimmed by 7 bases and J by 6 bases, 4 bases remained unmatched. Germline V lookup: CDR1 LNHDA, CDR2 SQIVND (reference sequence). The CDR3 reads CASTQQGAGELFF. The CDR3, as DNA: TGTGCCAGTACCCAACAGGGGGCCGGGGAGCTGTTTTTT.

The chain links TRBV11-2 to TRBJ2-1; D gene ambiguous. Deletions cut 1 base from V and 0 bases from J, with 10 bases between. Germline CDR1 and CDR2: SGHAT and FQNNGV. CDR3 length: 16 amino acids. The DNA of the CDR3 is TGTGCCAGCAGCTTAGGACTTCCGAGCTCCTACAATGAGCAGTTCTTC. Amino acids: CASSLGLPSSYNEQFF.

The chain has TRBV4-2 and TRBJ2-3; D uncertain. Germline assignment: CDR1 LGHNA and CDR2 YNFKEQ. The V gene lost 6 bases and the J gene lost 0 bases, with 13 bases spanning the gap. The CDR3 is made up of 15 amino acids. The CDR3 reads CASREHSTSTDTQYF. The CDR3 region has the DNA TGTGCCAGCAGGGAGCACTCTACTAGCACAGATACGCAGTATTTT.

The rearrangement links TRBV30 to TRBJ1-1; D is possibly TRBD1 (5 bases). V lost 0 bases to trimming and J lost 1 base, with 9 bases between them. From germline, CDR1 is GTSNPN and CDR2 SVGIG (reference sequence). CDR3 size: 14 residues. The DNA for the CDR3 is TGTGCCTGGAGTGTTTTCACAGGGAACACTGAAGCTTTCTTT. Translating it yields CAWSVFTGNTEAFF.

The chain is built from TRBV5-5 and TRBJ1-5; D unresolved. The CDR3 consists of 14 residues. Trimming stripped 1 base from V and 7 bases from J, with 12 bases between. Per germline, CDR1 SGHKS and CDR2 YYEKEE (reference sequence). The CDR3 here is CASSLYRPGQPQHF. CDR3 coding DNA: TGTGCCAGCAGCTTGTACCGTCCCGGGCAGCCCCAGCATTTT.

The chain joins TRBV6-5 to TRBJ2-5, with TRBD2 matching over 8 bases. CDR1 is MNHEY, CDR2 SVGAGI, per germline. Germline trimming cut 7 bases from V and 3 bases from J; bases unmatched to any gene: 7. CDR3 length equals 14 residues. The CDR3, as DNA: TGTGCCAGCAACCCGGGAGGGCGTGAAGAGACCCAGTACTTC. The encoded protein is CASNPGGREETQYF.

The chain combines TRBV6-1 with TRBJ1-1, with 11 positions matching TRBD1. CDR3 length equals 16 residues. After removal of 1 base from V and 6 bases from J, the junction contained 7 bases not matched to a gene. The V gene's germline CDR1 is MNHNS and CDR2 SASEGT. The CDR3 protein is CASSEVIGQGAPEAFF. CDR3 sequence (DNA): TGTGCCAGCAGTGAAGTTATCGGACAGGGGGCCCCTGAAGCTTTCTTT.

V is TRBV4-1 and J is TRBJ2-3; 7 nucleotides line up with TRBD2. V trimming: 7 bases; J trimming: 2 bases; junction bases outside the gene matches: 6. Germline-derived CDR1 and CDR2 are MGHRA and YSYEKL. The CDR3 has 14 residues. The CDR3 region is CASKQAGSTDTQYF. The CDR3 nucleotides are TGCGCCAGCAAACAAGCGGGATCCACAGATACGCAGTATTTT.

The chain has TRBV7-2 and TRBJ2-2; D remains unclear. CDR3 length: 16 residues. The V and J ends lost 2 bases and 0 bases respectively, with 10 bases between them. CDR1 is SGHTA, CDR2 FQGNSA, per germline. CDR3 sequence (DNA): TGTGCCAGCAGCTTATTCGGCCATACGAACACCGGGGAGCTGTTTTTT. Protein sequence: CASSLFGHTNTGELFF.

The chain is built from TRBV30 and TRBJ2-3; tentatively, D is TRBD2 (6 bases). The CDR3 extends over 14 amino acids. CDR1 and CDR2 from the germline V gene are GTSNPN and SVGIG (reference sequence). The V and J ends lost 7 bases and 2 bases respectively, with 16 bases between them. CDR3 nucleotide sequence: TGTGCCTTCACCACGGGAGCTAACACAGATACGCAGTATTTT. It is translated as CAFTTGANTDTQYF.

This sequence joins TRBV27 and TRBJ2-5; possibly TRBD1 for D (6 bases). The CDR3 is made up of 13 amino acids. Per germline, CDR1 MNHEY and CDR2 SMNVEV (reference sequence). Trimming took off 3 bases at V and 9 bases at J, with 14 bases between the two ends. The CDR3 region is CASSLEQGLAQYF. CDR3 DNA: TGTGCCAGCAGTTTGGAACAGGGTTTGGCCCAGTACTTC.

CDR3 region: CASSPQGLTAGNTIYF. As DNA, the CDR3 is TGTGCCAGCAGTCCTCAAGGTCTGACAGCTGGAAACACCATATATTTT. The rearrangement links TRBV28 to TRBJ1-3, with D possibly TRBD1 on 5 matching bases. Germline-derived CDR1 and CDR2 are MDHEN and SYDVKM. CDR3 length: 16 residues. The germline V and J ends were trimmed by 5 bases and 2 bases, with 16 bases remaining between them.

The chain recombines TRBV5-6 with TRBJ2-5, with D possibly matching TRBD1 (6 bases). The CDR3 extends over 15 amino acids. Trimming left V 2 bases short and J 4 bases short, with 15 bases between. Per germline, CDR1 SGHDT and CDR2 YYEEEE. CDR3 in amino acids: CASSFSRLRGETQYF. CDR3 nucleotide sequence: TGTGCCAGCAGCTTCTCTAGGCTCAGGGGAGAGACCCAGTACTTC.